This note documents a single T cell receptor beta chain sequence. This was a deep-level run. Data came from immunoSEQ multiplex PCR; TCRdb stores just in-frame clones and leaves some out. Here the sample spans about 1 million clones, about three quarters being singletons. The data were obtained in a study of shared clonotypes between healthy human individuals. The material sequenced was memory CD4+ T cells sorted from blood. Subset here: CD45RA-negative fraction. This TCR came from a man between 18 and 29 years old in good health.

The CDR3 region has the DNA TGTGCCAGCAGCTTAGGGACAGGGTTGACAGATACGCAGTATTTT. This encodes CASSLGTGLTDTQYF. The V and J genes are TRBV11-3 and TRBJ2-3; TRBD1 aligns across 8 bases. The trim removed 1 base at V and 3 bases at J, leaving 3 bases unmatched. The CDR3 totals 15 residues. Germline V CDR1 and CDR2: SGHNT, YENEEA.